What follows describes a single T cell receptor beta chain. Its specificity is unknown. V lost 1 base and J lost 1, with 7 bases in between. The CDR3 sequence is 14 residues long. Looked up from germline, CDR1 is SGHTA and CDR2 is FQGNSA. The data originate from a study of response to subunit inactivated influenza vaccine. Findings of the study overall: The authors suggested that every seasonal influenza vaccination recruits few new T cells.

TCRdb recomputed calls from the RT-PCR reads with MiXCR, one row per CDR3 protein. The top ten clones hold roughly 12% of a sample with around 480,000 distinct CDR3 sequences, roughly 9.7% of them seen once. Specimen: PBMCs from blood, collected about 40 days after vaccination. The J gene is TRBJ2-5, the V gene TRBV7-2; unclear D gene. The sequence was obtained from a man over 45 who received an inactivated influenza vaccine. The CDR3 nucleotides read TGTGCCAGCAGCTTAGGGAGCTCCCAAGAGACCCAGTACTTC. Translated: CASSLGSSQETQYF.